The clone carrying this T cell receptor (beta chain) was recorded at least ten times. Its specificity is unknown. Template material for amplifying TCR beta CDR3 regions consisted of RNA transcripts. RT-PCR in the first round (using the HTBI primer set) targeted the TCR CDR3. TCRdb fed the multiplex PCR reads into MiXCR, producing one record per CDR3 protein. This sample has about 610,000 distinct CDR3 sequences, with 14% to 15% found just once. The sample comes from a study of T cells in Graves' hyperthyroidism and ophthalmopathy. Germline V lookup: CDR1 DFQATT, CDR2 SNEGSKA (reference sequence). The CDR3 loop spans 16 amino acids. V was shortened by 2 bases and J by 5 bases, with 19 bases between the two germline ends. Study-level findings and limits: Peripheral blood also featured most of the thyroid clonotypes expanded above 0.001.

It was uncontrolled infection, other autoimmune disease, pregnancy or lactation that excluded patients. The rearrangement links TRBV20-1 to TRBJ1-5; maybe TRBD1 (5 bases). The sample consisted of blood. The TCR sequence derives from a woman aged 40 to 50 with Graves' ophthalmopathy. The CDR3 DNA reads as TGCAGTGCTAGACCACCGGGACTGACTGTGGATCAGCCCCAGCATTTT. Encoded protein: CSARPPGLTVDQPQHF.